This record looks at one T cell receptor beta chain sequence and its context. Its antigen is currently unknown. The assay was immunoSEQ multiplex PCR, and TCRdb's table has in-frame clones only and misses some. The sample has roughly 130,000 clones; roughly 91% are singletons. The time point was: blood 2 weeks post-SBRT. The treatment here: 15 Gy SBRT to primary tumor, nephrectomy 4 weeks later. Clear cell pathology was present in this patient's renal cell carcinoma. The data are from a study of radiation and T cells in renal cell carcinoma. Study-wide context: Nephrectomy followed 15 Gy stereotactic body radiation by 4 weeks. Regarding the study as a whole: Top tumor clonotypes rose in blood 2 weeks post-radiation, then contracted. Baseline intratumoral clonotype presence is unknown without pretreatment biopsies.

V shed 3 bases and J shed 2 bases, with 11 bases lying between them. Looked up from germline, CDR1 is LNHDA and CDR2 is SQIVND (reference sequence). The CDR3 is 15 amino acids. This TCR derives from a woman in her sixties or seventies with renal cell carcinoma. This chain links TRBV19 with TRBJ1-3; a possible D gene is TRBD1 (6 bases). This specimen consisted of blood, obtained from a patient whose treatment included radiotherapy and nephrectomy. Here the CDR3 DNA reads TGTGCCAGTAGTATCGACAGGTCTCCTGGAAACACCATATATTTT. Its protein product is CASSIDRSPGNTIYF.